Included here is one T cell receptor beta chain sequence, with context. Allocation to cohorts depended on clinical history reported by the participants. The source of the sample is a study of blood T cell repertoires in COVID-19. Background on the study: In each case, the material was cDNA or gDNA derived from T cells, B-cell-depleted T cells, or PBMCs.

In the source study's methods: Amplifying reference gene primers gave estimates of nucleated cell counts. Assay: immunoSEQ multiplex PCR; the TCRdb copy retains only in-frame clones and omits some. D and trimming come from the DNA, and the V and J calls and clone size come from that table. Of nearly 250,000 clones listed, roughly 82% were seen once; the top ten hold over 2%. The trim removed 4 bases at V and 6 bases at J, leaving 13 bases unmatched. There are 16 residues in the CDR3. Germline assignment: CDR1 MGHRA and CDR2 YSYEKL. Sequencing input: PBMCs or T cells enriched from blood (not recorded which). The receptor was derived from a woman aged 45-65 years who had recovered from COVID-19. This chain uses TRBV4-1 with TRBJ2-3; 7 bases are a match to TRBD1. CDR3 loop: CASSPRNRAGGDTQYF. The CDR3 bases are TGCGCCAGCAGCCCACGGAACCGAGCAGGGGGTGATACGCAGTATTTT.